These 5 T cell receptor beta chains share one sample of origin, sequenced in a study of blood T cell repertoires in COVID-19. Using immunoSEQ multiplex PCR, the repertoire was profiled, and TCRdb retains in-frame clones only, with some absent. The sample shows around 110,000 clones, roughly 80% of them seen only once. The sample taken for sequencing was peripheral blood. The receptors come from a man between 65 and 80 years old with acute or convalescent COVID-19.

This chain uses TRBV28 with TRBJ2-1, with 9 bases aligning to TRBD2. CDR1 and CDR2 from the germline V gene are MDHEN and SYDVKM. J was trimmed by 4 bases and V by 4 bases; bases with no gene match: 8. The CDR3 covers 16 residues. CDR3 nucleotides: TGTGCCAGCAGTTGGGTAGCGGGAGAGGTGTACAATGAGCAGTTCTTC. Translating gives CASSWVAGEVYNEQFF.

This chain joins TRBV5-1 and TRBJ2-7, with D possibly matching TRBD1 (6 bases). The CDR3 is made up of 14 amino acids. The V gene lost 2 bases and the J gene lost 6 bases, with 15 bases spanning the gap. CDR1 and CDR2 (germline): SGHRS, YFSETQ. The CDR3 is CASSLTGPPGEQYF. The CDR3 DNA sequence: TGCGCCAGCAGCTTAACAGGGCCCCCTGGCGAGCAGTACTTC. Full variable domain (missing parts from reference TRBV5-1 and TRBJ2-7): KAGVTQTPRYLIKTRGQQVTLSCSPISGHRSVSWYQQTPGQGLQFLFEYFSETQRNKGNFPGRFSGRQFSNSRSEMNVSTLELGDSALYLCASSLTGPPGEQYFGPGTRLTVT.

The chain has TRBV3-1 (or the pseudogene TRBV3-2) and TRBJ1-6, with TRBD1 as a possible D gene (5 bases). Trimming removed 1 base from V and 10 bases from J, with 11 bases in between. This CDR3 is 14 amino acids long. Germline V gives CDR1 LGHDT, CDR2 YNNKEL (reference sequence). The CDR3 loop reads CASSQGGVGSPLHF. The CDR3 region has the DNA TGTGCCAGCAGCCAAGGGGGCGTAGGGTCACCCCTCCACTTT.

This chain connects TRBV25-1 to TRBJ1-1, with 7 bases identical to TRBD1. CDR3 length equals 14 residues. CDR1 and CDR2 (germline): MGHDK, SYGVNS. Losses at the gene ends were 7 bases for V and 2 bases for J; bases not matched to a gene: 7. CDR3 coding DNA: TGTGCCAGCACTATGACAGGGCTAAACACTGAAGCTTTCTTT. Translated, it gives CASTMTGLNTEAFF.

This clone was found a few times. The chain combines TRBV4-1 with TRBJ2-1, with a possible D match to TRBD2 (5 bases). Germline-derived CDR1 and CDR2 are MGHRA and YSYEKL. Trimming removed 1 base from V and 2 bases from J, with 9 bases in between. CDR3 length equals 15 residues. CDR3 sequence: CASSQGVEAYNEQFF. The CDR3 DNA reads as TGCGCCAGCAGCCAAGGAGTGGAGGCCTACAATGAGCAGTTCTTC.